This TCR beta chain was identified in a study of cytomegalovirus exposure and HLA in healthy donors. Germline V gives CDR1 SGHTS, CDR2 YDEGEE. The CDR3 loop spans 15 amino acids. Trimming left V 4 bases short and J 4 bases short, with 15 bases between. Vbeta (60) and Jbeta (13) primers were used in the PCR. The method was immunoSEQ multiplex PCR; TCRdb's version includes in-frame clones alone and lacks a portion of them. Of 110,000 to 150,000 clones listed, around 76% are singletons. The J gene is TRBJ2-1, the V gene TRBV5-8; D is perhaps TRBD1 (6 bases). The origin of this receptor is a man aged 18 to 29 in good health and CMV-seronegative. Sequencing input: PBMCs. Written as DNA, the CDR3 is TGTGCCAGCAGCAACGACAGGCCCGCTTACAATGAGCAGTTCTTC. This sequence encodes CASSNDRPAYNEQFF.